The rows below give T cell receptor beta chains drawn from one sample of a study of T cells in Graves' hyperthyroidism and ophthalmopathy. TCRdb reprocessed the multiplex PCR reads via MiXCR and lists one record per CDR3 protein. The data hold hundreds of thousands of distinct CDR3 sequences, with over 35% observed a single time. Material for sequencing was blood. The receptors here all came from a man between 18 and 29 years old with Graves' hyperthyroidism. Both conserved end residues are part of each CDR3. Fields, in order: J gene, clone size, V gene, D gene, CDR3 DNA, CDR3 protein. The D gene is left open where the match is weak. Size is omitted from some rows. Given values are once, few, many or a class for expanded clones.

>TRBJ2-7|few|TRBV5-1|TRBD2
TGCGCCAGCAGCTTTCAGCGGGAGTCGGACGAGCAGTACTTC
CASSFQRESDEQYF
>TRBJ2-7|few|TRBV6-2/TRBV6-3|-
TGTGCCAGCAGTTACTCGACGCTTGTGCAGTACTTC
CASSYSTLVQYF
>TRBJ1-4|once|TRBV29-1|TRBD1
TGCAGCGTTGGACAGGGGGCGGCTAATGAAAAACTGTTTTTT
CSVGQGAANEKLFF
>TRBJ1-2|-|TRBV2|-
TGTGCCAGCAGTTCGGAGGCCCGGGGATTAGGCTATGGCTACACCTTC
CASSSEARGLGYGYTF
>TRBJ1-1|-|TRBV10-3|TRBD1
TGTGCCATCAGTTTATCGAGGACAGGGGGTGAAGCTTTCTTT
CAISLSRTGGEAFF
>TRBJ1-6|-|TRBV7-2|-
TGTGCCAGCAGGGCCGGGGGGGCGCATAATTCACCCCTCCACTTT
CASRAGGAHNSPLHF
>TRBJ1-5|-|TRBV2|-
TGTGCTAGCAGGGCGAAACAGCCCCAGCATTTT
CASRAKQPQHF
>TRBJ2-1|-|TRBV7-9|-
TGTGCCAGCAGCTTTGATGTTAACAGAAACAATGAGCAGTTCTTC
CASSFDVNRNNEQFF
>TRBJ2-6|-|TRBV20-1|-
TGCAGTGCTAGACAACCCGGGGCCAACGTCCTGACTTTC
CSARQPGANVLTF
>TRBJ2-5|many|TRBV20-1|TRBD2
TGCAGTGCTCCTCCGGGACTAGGGAACGGTGAGACCCAGTACTTC
CSAPPGLGNGETQYF
>TRBJ1-6|-|TRBV15|TRBD1
TGTGCCACCAGCAGCCAAGTGGACAGGGATAATTCACCCCTCCACTTT
CATSSQVDRDNSPLHF
>TRBJ1-1|-|TRBV27|-
TGTGCCAGCAGTTGGTTGGGAGACACTGAAGCTTTCTTT
CASSWLGDTEAFF
>TRBJ1-1|many|TRBV25-1|-
TGTGCCAGCAGGGGTACAGCGAACACTGAAGCTTTCTTT
CASRGTANTEAFF
>TRBJ1-5|-|TRBV10-3|-
TGTGCCGTGGGCGGCCAGGACAGATTCAATCAGCCCCAGCATTTT
CAVGGQDRFNQPQHF
>TRBJ1-4|many|TRBV29-1|-
TGCAGCGTTTGCATCGGAACGACTAATGAAAAACTGTTTTTT
CSVCIGTTNEKLFF
>TRBJ2-7|many|TRBV5-4|-
TGTGCCAGCAGCTTGCCGAAGTGGGACGGATCCTACGAGCAGTACTTC
CASSLPKWDGSYEQYF
>TRBJ2-7|-|TRBV10-3|-
TGTGCCATCGGTAGGCACGGCGAGCAGTACTTC
CAIGRHGEQYF
>TRBJ2-2|-|TRBV5-5|-
TGTGCCAGCAGCCTACGGCGGAAAGCGAACACCGGGGAGCTGTTTTTT
CASSLRRKANTGELFF
>TRBJ2-5|-|TRBV9|TRBD2
TGTGCCAGCAGCCAAGGGACTAGCGGGAGGCAAGAGACCCAGTACTTC
CASSQGTSGRQETQYF
>TRBJ2-7|many|TRBV29-1|TRBD1
TGCAGCGTTCTCAGGGGGACCTACGAGCAGTACTTC
CSVLRGTYEQYF
>TRBJ2-5|-|TRBV7-8|-
TGTGCCAGCAGCCCCGGGAGAGACCAGTACTTC
CASSPGRDQYF
>TRBJ1-3|many|TRBV7-9|-
TGTGCCAGCAGCTTAGACGGCAAACGTTCCATATATTTT
CASSLDGKRSIYF